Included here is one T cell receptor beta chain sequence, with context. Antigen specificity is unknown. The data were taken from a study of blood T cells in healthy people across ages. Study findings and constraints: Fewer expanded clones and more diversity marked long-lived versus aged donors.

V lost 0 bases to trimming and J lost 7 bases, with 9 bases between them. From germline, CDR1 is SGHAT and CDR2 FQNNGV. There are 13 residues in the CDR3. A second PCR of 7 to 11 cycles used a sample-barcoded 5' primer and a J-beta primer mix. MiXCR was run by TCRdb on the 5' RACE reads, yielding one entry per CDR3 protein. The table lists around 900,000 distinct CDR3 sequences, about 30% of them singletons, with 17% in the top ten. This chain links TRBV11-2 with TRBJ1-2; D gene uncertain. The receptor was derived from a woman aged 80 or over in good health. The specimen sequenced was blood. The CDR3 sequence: CASSLDIGSGYTF. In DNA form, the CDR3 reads TGTGCCAGCAGCTTAGATATCGGGAGTGGCTACACCTTC.